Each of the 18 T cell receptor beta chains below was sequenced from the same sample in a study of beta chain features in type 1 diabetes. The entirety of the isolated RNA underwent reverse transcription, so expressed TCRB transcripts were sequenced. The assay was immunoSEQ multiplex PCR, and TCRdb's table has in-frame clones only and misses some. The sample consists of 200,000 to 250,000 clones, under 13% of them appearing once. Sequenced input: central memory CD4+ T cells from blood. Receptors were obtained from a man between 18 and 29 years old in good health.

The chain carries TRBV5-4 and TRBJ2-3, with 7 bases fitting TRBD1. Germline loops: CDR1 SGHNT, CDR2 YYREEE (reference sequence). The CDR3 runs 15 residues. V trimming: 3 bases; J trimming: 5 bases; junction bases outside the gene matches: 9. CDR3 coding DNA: TGTGCCAGCAGCTCCCCTGACAGGGCCGGAGATACGCAGTATTTT. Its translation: CASSSPDRAGDTQYF.

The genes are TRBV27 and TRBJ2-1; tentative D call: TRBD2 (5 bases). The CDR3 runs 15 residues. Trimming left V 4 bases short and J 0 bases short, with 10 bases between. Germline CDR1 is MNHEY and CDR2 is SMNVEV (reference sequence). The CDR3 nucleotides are TGTGCCAGCAGTTCTTTCGGGAACTCCTACAATGAGCAGTTCTTC. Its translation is CASSSFGNSYNEQFF.

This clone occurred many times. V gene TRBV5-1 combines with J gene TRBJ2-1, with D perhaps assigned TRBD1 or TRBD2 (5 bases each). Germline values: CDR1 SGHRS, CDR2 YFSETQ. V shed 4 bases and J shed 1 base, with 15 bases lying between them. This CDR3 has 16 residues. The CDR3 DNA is TGCGCCAGCAGCCTTCTAGGGACCCCTTCCTACAATGAGCAGTTCTTC. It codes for CASSLLGTPSYNEQFF.

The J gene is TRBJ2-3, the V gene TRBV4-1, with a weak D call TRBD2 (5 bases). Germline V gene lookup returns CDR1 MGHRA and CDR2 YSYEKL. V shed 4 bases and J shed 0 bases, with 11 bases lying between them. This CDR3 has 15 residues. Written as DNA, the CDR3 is TGCGCCAGCAGCCCCGCCGGGGTAAGCACAGATACGCAGTATTTT. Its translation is CASSPAGVSTDTQYF.

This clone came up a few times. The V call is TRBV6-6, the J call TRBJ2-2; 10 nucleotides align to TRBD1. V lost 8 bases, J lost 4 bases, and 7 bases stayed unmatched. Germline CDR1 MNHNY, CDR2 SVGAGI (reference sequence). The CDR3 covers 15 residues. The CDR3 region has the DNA TGTGCCAGCCGACTGGGACAGGGGCCCACCGGGGAGCTGTTTTTT. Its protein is CASRLGQGPTGELFF.

The CDR3 is CASSQGRPYYEQYF. The CDR3 nucleotides are TGTGCCAGCAGCCAAGGCAGGCCATACTACGAGCAGTACTTC. The chain links TRBV14 to TRBJ2-7; no definite D call. There are 14 residues in the CDR3. Trimming took 1 base from V and 3 from J, leaving 10 bases between them. Germline V gives CDR1 SGHDN, CDR2 FVKESK.

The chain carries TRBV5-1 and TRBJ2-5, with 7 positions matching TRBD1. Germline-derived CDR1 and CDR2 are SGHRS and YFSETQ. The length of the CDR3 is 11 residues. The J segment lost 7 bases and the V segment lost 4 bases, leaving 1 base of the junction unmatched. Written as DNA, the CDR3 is TGCGCCAGCAGCCCAGGGGGGACCCAGTACTTC. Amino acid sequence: CASSPGGTQYF. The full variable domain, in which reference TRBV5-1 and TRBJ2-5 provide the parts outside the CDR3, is KAGVTQTPRYLIKTRGQQVTLSCSPISGHRSVSWYQQTPGQGLQFLFEYFSETQRNKGNFPGRFSGRQFSNSRSEMNVSTLELGDSALYLCASSPGGTQYFGPGTRLLVL.

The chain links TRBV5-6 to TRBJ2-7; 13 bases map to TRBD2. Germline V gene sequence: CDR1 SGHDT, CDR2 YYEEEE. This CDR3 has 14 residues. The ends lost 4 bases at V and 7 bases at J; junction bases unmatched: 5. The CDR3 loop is CASSLGLAGVEQYF. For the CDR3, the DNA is TGTGCCAGCAGCCTAGGACTAGCGGGAGTTGAGCAGTACTTC.

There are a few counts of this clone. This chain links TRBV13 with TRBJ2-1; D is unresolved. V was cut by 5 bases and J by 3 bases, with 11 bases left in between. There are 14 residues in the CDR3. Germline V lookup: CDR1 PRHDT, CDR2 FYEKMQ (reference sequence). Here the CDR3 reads CASSLAKGYNEQFF. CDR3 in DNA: TGTGCCAGCAGCCTGGCGAAGGGCTACAATGAGCAGTTCTTC.

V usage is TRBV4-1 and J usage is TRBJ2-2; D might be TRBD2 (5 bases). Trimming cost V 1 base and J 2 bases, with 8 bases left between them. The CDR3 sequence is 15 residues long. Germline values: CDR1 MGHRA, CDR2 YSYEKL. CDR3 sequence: CASSQGRQNTGELFF. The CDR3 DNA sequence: TGCGCCAGCAGCCAAGGGAGGCAAAACACCGGGGAGCTGTTTTTT.

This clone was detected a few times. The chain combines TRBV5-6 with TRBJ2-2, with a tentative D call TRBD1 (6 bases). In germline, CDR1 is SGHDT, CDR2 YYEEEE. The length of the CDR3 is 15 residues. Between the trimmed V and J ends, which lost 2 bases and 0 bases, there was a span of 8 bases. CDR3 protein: CASSLQGSNTGELFF. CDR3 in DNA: TGTGCCAGCAGCTTACAGGGATCGAACACCGGGGAGCTGTTTTTT.

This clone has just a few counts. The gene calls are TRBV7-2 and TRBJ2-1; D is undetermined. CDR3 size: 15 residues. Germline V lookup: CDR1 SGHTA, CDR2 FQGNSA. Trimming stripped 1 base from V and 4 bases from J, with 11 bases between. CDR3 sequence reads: CASSLGVALYNEQFF. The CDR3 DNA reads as TGTGCCAGCAGCTTAGGAGTGGCCCTTTACAATGAGCAGTTCTTC.

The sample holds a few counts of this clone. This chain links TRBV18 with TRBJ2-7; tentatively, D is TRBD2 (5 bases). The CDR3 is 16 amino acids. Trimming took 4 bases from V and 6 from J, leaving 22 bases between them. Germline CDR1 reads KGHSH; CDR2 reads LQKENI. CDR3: CASSRGRREVSAEQYF. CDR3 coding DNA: TGTGCCAGCTCACGAGGGCGGCGCGAGGTCTCCGCCGAGCAGTACTTC.

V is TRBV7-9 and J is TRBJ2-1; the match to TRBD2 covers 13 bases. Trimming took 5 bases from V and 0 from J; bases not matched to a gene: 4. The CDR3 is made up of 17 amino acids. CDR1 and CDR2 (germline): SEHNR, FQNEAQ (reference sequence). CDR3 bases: TGTGCCAGCAGCCCAGGGACTAGCGGGAACTCCTACAATGAGCAGTTCTTC. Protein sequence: CASSPGTSGNSYNEQFF. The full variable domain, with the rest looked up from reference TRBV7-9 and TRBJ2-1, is DTGVSQNPRHKITKRGQNVTFRCDPISEHNRLYWYRQTLGQGPEFLTYFQNEAQLEKSRLLSDRFSAERPKGSFSTLEIQRTEQGDSAMYLCASSPGTSGNSYNEQFFGPGTRLTVL.

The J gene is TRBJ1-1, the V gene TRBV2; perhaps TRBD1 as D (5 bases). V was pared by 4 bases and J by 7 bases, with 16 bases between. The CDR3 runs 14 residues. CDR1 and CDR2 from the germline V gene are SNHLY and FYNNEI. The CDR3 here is CASSAGQGVIEAFF. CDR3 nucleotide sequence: TGTGCCAGCAGTGCGGGTCAGGGAGTAATTGAAGCTTTCTTT.

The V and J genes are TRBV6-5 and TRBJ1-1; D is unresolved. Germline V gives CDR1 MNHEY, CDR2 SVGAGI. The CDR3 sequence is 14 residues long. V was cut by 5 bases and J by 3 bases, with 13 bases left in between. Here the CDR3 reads CASSIPGLHTEAFF. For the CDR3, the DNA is TGTGCCAGCAGTATCCCGGGCCTTCACACTGAAGCTTTCTTT.

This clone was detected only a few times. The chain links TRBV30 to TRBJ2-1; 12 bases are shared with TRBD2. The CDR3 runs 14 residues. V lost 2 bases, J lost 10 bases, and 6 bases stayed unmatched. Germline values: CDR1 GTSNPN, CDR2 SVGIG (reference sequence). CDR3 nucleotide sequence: TGTGCCTGGAGTAAGCTAGCGGGAGGGGGCGAGCAGTTCTTC. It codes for CAWSKLAGGGEQFF.

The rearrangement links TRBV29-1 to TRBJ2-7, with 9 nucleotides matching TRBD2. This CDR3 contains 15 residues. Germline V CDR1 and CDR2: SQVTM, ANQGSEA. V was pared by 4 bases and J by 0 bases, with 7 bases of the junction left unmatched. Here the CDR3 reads CSVVGLAESSYEQYF. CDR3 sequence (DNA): TGCAGCGTTGTGGGACTAGCAGAAAGCTCCTACGAGCAGTACTTC.